This TCR beta chain derives from a study of OX40 agonist ivuxolimab in advanced cancers. Study overall: Dose-escalation patients were diagnosed with hepatocellular carcinoma, melanoma, renal cell cancer or head and neck cancer.

Patients were excluded for autoimmune disease history or systemic immunosuppression. Only in-frame clones appear in the TCRdb table, and some are missing; sequencing was by immunoSEQ multiplex PCR. Among approximately 89,000 clones listed, approximately 91% were seen once. CDR1 and CDR2 (germline): SGHTA, FQGNSA. The V and J ends lost 7 bases and 6 bases, in that order; junction bases with no gene match: 13. The CDR3 has 15 residues. The material was CD4+ or CD8+ T cells sorted from blood, obtained in a trial of the OX40 agonist ivuxolimab. V and J are TRBV7-2 and TRBJ2-7; 9 bases line up with TRBD1. The receptor comes from an adult with an advanced solid tumor such as melanoma, head and neck, liver or kidney cancer. CDR3 loop: CASTSFGQGWSEQYF. The CDR3 DNA reads TGTGCCAGCACTTCGTTCGGACAGGGGTGGAGCGAGCAGTACTTC. Supplemented by reference TRBV7-2 and TRBJ2-7, the full variable domain reads GAGVSQSPSNKVTEKGKDVELRCDPISGHTALYWYRQSLGQGLEFLIYFQGNSAPDKSGLPSDRFSAERTGGSVSTLTIQRTQQEDSAVYLCASTSFGQGWSEQYFGPGTRLTVT.